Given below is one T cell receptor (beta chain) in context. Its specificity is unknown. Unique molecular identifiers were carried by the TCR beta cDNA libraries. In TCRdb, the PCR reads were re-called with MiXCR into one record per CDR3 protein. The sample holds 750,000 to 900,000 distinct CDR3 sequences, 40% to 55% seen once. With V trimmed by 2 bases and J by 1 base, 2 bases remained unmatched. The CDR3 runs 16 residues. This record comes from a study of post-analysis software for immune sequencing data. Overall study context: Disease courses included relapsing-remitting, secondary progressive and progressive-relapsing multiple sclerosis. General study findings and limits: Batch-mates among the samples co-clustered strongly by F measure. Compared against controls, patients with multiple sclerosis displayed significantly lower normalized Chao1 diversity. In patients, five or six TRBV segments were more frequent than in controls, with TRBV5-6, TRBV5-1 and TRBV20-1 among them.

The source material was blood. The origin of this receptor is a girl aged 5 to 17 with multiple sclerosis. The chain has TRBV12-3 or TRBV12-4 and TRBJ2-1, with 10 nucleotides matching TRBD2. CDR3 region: CASSLSSGRSYNEQFF. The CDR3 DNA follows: TGTGCCAGCAGTTTAAGTAGCGGGAGGTCCTACAATGAGCAGTTCTTC.